Here is one T cell receptor beta chain with its context. Its antigen is still unknown. These data are taken from a study of pediatric ulcerative colitis. Study-wide results and limits: In rectum, acute severe colitis had expanded clones and less diversity.

Clones were read by immunoSEQ multiplex PCR, and TCRdb kept only the in-frame ones, dropping some. The table shows about 5,800 clones, with nearly 90% occurring only once. Source material: blood. The clonotype was recovered from a girl between 10 and 17 years old who was a control in a study of pediatric ulcerative colitis.

CDR3 nucleotide sequence: TGTGCCAGCAGTTACTCGAATGAAAAACTGTTTTTT. Translation gives CASSYSNEKLFF. This chain uses TRBV6-6 with TRBJ1-4; D is undetermined. The germline V gene has CDR1 MNHNY and CDR2 SVGAGI (reference sequence). With 0 bases removed from V and 5 bases from J, the gap between germline ends came to 1 base. The CDR3 is 12 residues long.